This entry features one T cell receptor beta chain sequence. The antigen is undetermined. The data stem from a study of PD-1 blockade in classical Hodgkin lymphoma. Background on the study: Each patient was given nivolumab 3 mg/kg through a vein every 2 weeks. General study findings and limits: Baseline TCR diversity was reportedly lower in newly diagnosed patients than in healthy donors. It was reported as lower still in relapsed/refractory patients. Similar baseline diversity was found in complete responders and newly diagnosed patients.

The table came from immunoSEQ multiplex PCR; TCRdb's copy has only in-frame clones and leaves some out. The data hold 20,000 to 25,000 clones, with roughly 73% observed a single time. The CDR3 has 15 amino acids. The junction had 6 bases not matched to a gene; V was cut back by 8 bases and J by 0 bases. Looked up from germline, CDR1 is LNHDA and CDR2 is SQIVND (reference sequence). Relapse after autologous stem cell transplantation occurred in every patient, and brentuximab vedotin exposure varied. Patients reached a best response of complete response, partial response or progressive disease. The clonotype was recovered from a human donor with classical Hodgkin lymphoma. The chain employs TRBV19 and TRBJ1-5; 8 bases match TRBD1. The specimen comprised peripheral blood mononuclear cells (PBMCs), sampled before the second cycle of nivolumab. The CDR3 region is CASGRQGSSNQPQHF. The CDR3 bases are TGTGCCAGTGGACGACAGGGGAGTAGCAATCAGCCCCAGCATTTT.